This T cell receptor beta chain was profiled in a study of blood T cell repertoires in COVID-19. Study in general: COVID-19 samples collected from the United States, Italy and Spain covered acute and convalescent phases. The cDNA or gDNA used as material had been derived from T cells, B-cell-depleted T cells, or PBMCs.

The ends were cut back, 1 base at V and 10 bases at J, with 14 bases in the middle. This CDR3 contains 15 residues. Germline V gives CDR1 KGHSH, CDR2 LQKENI. Original handling: Reference gene primer amplification in the assay estimated nucleated cell counts. The data were produced by immunoSEQ multiplex PCR, yet TCRdb's version contains in-frame clones alone and is incomplete. The V and J calls and the clone size are those of that table, but D and trimming were determined from the DNA. The sample yields 120,000 or so clones, over 75% seen once. The sequence came from a woman older than 75 with acute or convalescent COVID-19. This rearrangement joins TRBV18 to TRBJ1-6, with D possibly matching TRBD1 (6 bases). Sequencing input: peripheral blood. The DNA for the CDR3 is TGTGCCAGCTCACCACTTCAGGGGCCTGAATCACCCCTCCACTTT. It yields the protein CASSPLQGPESPLHF. The full variable domain, rest sourced from reference TRBV18 and TRBJ1-6, is NAGVMQNPRHLVRRRGQEARLRCSPMKGHSHVYWYRQLPEEGLKFMVYLQKENIIDESGMPKERFSAEFPKEGPSILRIQQVVRGDSAAYFCASSPLQGPESPLHFGNGTRLTVT.